A selection of T cell receptor beta chains follows, all from one sample in a study of OX40 agonist ivuxolimab in advanced cancers. TCRdb's copy holds only in-frame clones and misses some; the assay was immunoSEQ multiplex PCR. The sample lists 52,000 or so clones, 80% to 85% occurring once. The sequencing used CD4+ or CD8+ T cells sorted from blood, collected in a trial of the OX40 agonist ivuxolimab. Receptors originate from an adult with an advanced solid tumor such as melanoma, head and neck, liver or kidney cancer. CDR3s include the opening cysteine and the closing phenylalanine or tryptophan. Fields, in order: J gene, D gene, V gene, CDR3 protein. D genes are given only for firm matches.

>TRBJ1-2|.|TRBV7-3
CASSPDKNYGYTF
>TRBJ1-2|.|TRBV5-5
CASSSAGNGYTF
>TRBJ1-1|TRBD1|TRBV18
CASSFTGGNTEAFF
>TRBJ1-2|.|TRBV4-3
CASSQESAGGGGYTF
>TRBJ2-1|.|TRBV5-1
CASRGETGPSIVQFF
>TRBJ2-1|.|TRBV7-2
CASSLEEQFF
>TRBJ2-5|TRBD2|TRBV5-4
CASSLGLAGGSQETQYF
>TRBJ2-1|.|TRBV2
CASRLDWSSYNEQFF
>TRBJ1-1|.|TRBV7-9
CASSLGRAGFETEAFF
>TRBJ2-1|.|TRBV11-2
CASSSRLSYNEQFF
>TRBJ2-5|.|TRBV5-4
CASSGGEVGTQYF
>TRBJ2-1|TRBD1|TRBV27
CASSLRQGSYNEQFF
>TRBJ2-2|.|TRBV9
CASSVDRSYTGELFF
>TRBJ2-5|.|TRBV5-4
CASSLDQIETQYF
>TRBJ1-1|.|TRBV7-2
CASSLDRRVTEAFF
>TRBJ1-6|.|TRBV7-2
CASSLAPGQTGSPLHF